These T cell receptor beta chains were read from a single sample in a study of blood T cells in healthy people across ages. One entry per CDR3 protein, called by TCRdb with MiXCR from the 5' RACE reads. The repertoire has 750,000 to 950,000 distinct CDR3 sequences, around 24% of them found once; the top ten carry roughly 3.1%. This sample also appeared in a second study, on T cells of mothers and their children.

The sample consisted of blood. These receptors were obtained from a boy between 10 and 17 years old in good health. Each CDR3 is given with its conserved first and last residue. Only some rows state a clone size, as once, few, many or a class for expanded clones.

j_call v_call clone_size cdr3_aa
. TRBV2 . CASSDVSGWETQYF
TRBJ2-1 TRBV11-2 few CASSSPGLAGSQEQFF
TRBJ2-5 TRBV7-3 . CASSLKADPWGQETQYF
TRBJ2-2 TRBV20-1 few CSAALGSGELFF
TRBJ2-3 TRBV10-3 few CAISEMGLAATDTQYF
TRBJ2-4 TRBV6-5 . CATGGRQNIQYF
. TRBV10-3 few CAISVREEQETQYF
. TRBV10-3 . CAISGPRVEEEQFF
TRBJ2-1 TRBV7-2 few CASSSGGSENEQFF
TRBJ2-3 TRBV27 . CASSLGPANPTDTQYF
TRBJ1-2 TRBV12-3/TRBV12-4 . CASSLTGGVHYGYTF
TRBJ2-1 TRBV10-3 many CAISVSSGGGEQFF
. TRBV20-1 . CSASGLVSSYEQYF
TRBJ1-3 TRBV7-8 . CASSPWGGPGSGNTIYF
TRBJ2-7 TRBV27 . CASSLSIEDRTDEQYF
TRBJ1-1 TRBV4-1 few CASSQVAGMNTGAFF
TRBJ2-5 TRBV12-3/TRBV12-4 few CASSWVAGQRETQYF
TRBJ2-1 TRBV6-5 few CASSSVETANEQFF
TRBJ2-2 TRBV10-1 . CASSKTGTSVPGELFF
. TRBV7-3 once CASSQRLAGGNEQFF
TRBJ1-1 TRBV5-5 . CASSLAGTARGTEAFF
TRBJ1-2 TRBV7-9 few CASSLGRQVGGYTF
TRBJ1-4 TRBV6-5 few CATRQVTNEKLFF
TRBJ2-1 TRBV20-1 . CSARDIGTGFNEQFF
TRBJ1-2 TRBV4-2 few CASSQEGRGDALYGYTF
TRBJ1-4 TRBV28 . CASSLDRALPLTNEKLFF
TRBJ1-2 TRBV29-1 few CSVDYPNYGYTF
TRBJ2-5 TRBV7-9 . CASSLARGTGETQYF
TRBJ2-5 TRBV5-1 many CASRQGTFQETQYF
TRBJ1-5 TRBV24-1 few CATSRRQSNQPQHF
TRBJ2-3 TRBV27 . CANPRRGVTDTQYF
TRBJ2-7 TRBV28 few CASSSHRRGRSYEQYF
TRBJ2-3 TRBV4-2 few CASAPTSGLATDTQYF
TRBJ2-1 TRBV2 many CASSETGSSYNEQFF
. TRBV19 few CASSVSGGNEQFF
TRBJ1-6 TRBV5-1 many CASSTGQSNSPLHF
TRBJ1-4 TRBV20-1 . CSATTDSTNEKLFF
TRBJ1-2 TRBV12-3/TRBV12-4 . CASGGTDYTF
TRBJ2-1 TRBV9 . CASSAPSGGLGNEQFF
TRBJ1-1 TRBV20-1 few CSANRQGAITEAFF
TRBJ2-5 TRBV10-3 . CAISDWAGGEPSEQYF
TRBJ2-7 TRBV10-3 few CATGRSGTEDYEQYF
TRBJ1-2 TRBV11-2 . CASSLGAGDYTF
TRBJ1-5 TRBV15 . CATSPGLLGGNQPQHF
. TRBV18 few CASSEQRSTNEQFF
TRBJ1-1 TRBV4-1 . CASSYRDRGLTEAFF
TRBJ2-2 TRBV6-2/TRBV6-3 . CASSEAIQRTGELFF
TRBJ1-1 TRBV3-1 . CASSQVGQGTEAFF
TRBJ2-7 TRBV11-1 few CASSSGGVLYPHEQYF
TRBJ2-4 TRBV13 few CASSLTKAKNIQYF
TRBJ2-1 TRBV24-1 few CATSDLTGESYNEQFF
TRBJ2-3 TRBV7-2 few CASSPRPTGGGPDTQYF
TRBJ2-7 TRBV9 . CASSVMGGASYEQYF
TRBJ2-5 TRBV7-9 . CASSSRGGSQETQYF
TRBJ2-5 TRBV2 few CASSAGGGETQYF
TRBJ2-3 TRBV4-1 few CASSHAGRADTQYF
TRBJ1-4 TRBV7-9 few CASSLGRVTNEKLFF
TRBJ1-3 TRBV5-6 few CASPTGGGNTIYF
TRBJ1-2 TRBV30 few CAWRQTGSLDGYTF
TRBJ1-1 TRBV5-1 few CASSLGDPNTEAFF